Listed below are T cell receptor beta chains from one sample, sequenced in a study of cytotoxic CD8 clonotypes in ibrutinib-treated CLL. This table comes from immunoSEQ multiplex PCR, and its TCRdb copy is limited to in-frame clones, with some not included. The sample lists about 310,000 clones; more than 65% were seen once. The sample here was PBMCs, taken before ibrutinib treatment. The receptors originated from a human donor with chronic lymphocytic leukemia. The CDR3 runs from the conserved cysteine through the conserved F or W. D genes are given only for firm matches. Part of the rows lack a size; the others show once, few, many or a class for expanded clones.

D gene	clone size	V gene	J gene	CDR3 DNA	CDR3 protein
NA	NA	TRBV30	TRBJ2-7	TGTGCCTGGAGCGCTATACTCGGGTATAGCTCCTACGAGCAGTACTTC	CAWSAILGYSSYEQYF
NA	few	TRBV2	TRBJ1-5	TGTGCCAGCAGTGATAGGGGCTATAGCAATCAGCCCCAGCATTTT	CASSDRGYSNQPQHF
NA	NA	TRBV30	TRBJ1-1	TGTGCCTGGACCGCGGGTTGGACTGAAGCTTTCTTT	CAWTAGWTEAFF
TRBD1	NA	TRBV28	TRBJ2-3	TGTGCCAGCAGTGGAACAGGGGTCGGGTCAGATACGCAGTATTTT	CASSGTGVGSDTQYF
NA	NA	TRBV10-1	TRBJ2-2	TGCGCCAGCAGTGCGCGGCAGGGAATCACCGGGGAGCTGTTTTTT	CASSARQGITGELFF
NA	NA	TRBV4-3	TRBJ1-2	TGCGCCAGCAGCCTGCGGGGGCGGTCTGGCTACACCTTC	CASSLRGRSGYTF
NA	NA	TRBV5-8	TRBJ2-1	TGTGCCAGCAATGAGCAGTTCTTC	CASNEQFF
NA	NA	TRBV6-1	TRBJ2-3	TGTGCCAGCAGTGAAGAAGTGAGGGCGCGGGTAGCTACGCAGTATTTT	CASSEEVRARVATQYF
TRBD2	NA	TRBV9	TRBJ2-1	TGTGCCAGCAGGGACCCTAGCGGTGAGCAGTTCTTC	CASRDPSGEQFF
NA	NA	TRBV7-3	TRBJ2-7	TGTGCCAGCAGCTCTCTCCTAGGGAACGAGCAGTACTTC	CASSSLLGNEQYF
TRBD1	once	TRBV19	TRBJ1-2	TGTGCCAGTTGGTCCGGGACAGCGACTAAATACCTAAACTATGGCTACACCTTC	CASWSGTATKYLNYGYTF
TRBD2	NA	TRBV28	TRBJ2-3	TGTGCCAGCAGCAGCCCGACGGGGGGTTTACTGTTT	CASSSPTGGLLF
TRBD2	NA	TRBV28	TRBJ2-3	TGTGCCAGCAGTGGCCGACTAGCCCGTAGCACAGATACGCAGTATTTT	CASSGRLARSTDTQYF
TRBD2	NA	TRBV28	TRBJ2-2	TGTGCCAGCAGTTTTTATAGACTAGCGGGAGGGCCGAACACCGGGGAGCTGTTTTTT	CASSFYRLAGGPNTGELFF
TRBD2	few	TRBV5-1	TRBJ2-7	TGCGCCAGCAGCTATGGACTAGCGGGAGGGTACGAGCAGTACTTC	CASSYGLAGGYEQYF
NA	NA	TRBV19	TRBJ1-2	TGTGCCAGTAGTAGGTCAGGGGTGACCAAGGAGGGCTACACCTTC	CASSRSGVTKEGYTF
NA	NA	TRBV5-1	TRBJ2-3	TGCGCCAGCAGCCTACATAGCTCAGATACGCAGTATTTT	CASSLHSSDTQYF
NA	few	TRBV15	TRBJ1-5	TGTGCCACCAGCAGGCCACAACGTGGGCCTCAGCCCCAGCATTTT	CATSRPQRGPQPQHF
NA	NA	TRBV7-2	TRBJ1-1	TGTGCCAGCAGCAAAGACGGAACAGTTGAAGCTTTCTTT	CASSKDGTVEAFF
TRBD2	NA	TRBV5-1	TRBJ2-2	TGCGCCAGCAGCATAGCGGGAGATGGTACCGGGGAGCTGTTTTTT	CASSIAGDGTGELFF
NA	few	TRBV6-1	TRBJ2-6	TGTGCCAGTGCCAGCTCTGGGGCCAACGTCCTGACTTTC	CASASSGANVLTF
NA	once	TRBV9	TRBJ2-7	TGTGCCAGCAGCGAGGGGACAACAAACTACGAGCAGTACTTC	CASSEGTTNYEQYF
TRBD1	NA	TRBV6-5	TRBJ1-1	TGTGCCAGCACCAAACAGGGGAGGGTGAACACTGAAGCTTTCTTT	CASTKQGRVNTEAFF
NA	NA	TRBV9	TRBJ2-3	TGTGCCAGCAGCGTAAACCCGGACGATACGCAGTATTTT	CASSVNPDDTQYF
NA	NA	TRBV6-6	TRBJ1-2	TGTGCCAGCAGTTACTCAAGCGACAGCGGTGGCTACACCTTC	CASSYSSDSGGYTF
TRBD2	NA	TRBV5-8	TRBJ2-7	TGTGCCAGCGTCGAGCGGGAGTGGTCCTACGAGCAGTACTTC	CASVEREWSYEQYF
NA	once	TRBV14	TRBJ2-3	TGTGCCAGCAGCTCGATGCGAGATACGCAGTATTTT	CASSSMRDTQYF
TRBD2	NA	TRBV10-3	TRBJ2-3	TGTGCCATCAGCCTGGGGGGGTCGGCAGATACGCAGTATTTT	CAISLGGSADTQYF
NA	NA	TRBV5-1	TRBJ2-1	TGCGCCAGCAGCTTGGTCGCAGACAATGAGCAGTTCTTC	CASSLVADNEQFF
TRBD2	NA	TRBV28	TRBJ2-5	TGTGCCAGCGGCGGACTAGCGGGATTTCGCGAGACCCAGTACTTC	CASGGLAGFRETQYF
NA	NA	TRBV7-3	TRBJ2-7	TGTGCCAGCAGCTTAATCCACAGCGGATCGTCCTACGAGCAGTACTTC	CASSLIHSGSSYEQYF
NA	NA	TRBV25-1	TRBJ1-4	TGTGCCAGCAGTGATGGTCTGGGGCTGGGGGAAAAACTGTTTTTT	CASSDGLGLGEKLFF
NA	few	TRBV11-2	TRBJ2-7	TGTGCCAGCAGCTTAGTGGCAGGGATAATTCCACGCGAGCAGTACTTC	CASSLVAGIIPREQYF
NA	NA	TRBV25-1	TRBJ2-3	TGTGCCAGCAGTGAACATTACGGCGGGACACTAGAGAAAGATACGCAGTATTTT	CASSEHYGGTLEKDTQYF
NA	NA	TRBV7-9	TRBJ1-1	TGTGCCAGCAGCTTGGCGTTGAACACTGAAGCTTTCTTT	CASSLALNTEAFF